The following is a T cell receptor (beta chain) sequence with its context. Its specificity is unknown. Using immunoSEQ multiplex PCR, the repertoire was profiled, and TCRdb retains in-frame clones only, with some absent. This sample has over 75,000 clones, with 90% to 95% found just once. This entry comes from a study of OX40 agonist ivuxolimab in advanced cancers. Study-wide results and limits: With doses of 0.1-3.0 mg/kg, partial responders showed among the lowest clonal expansion.

With V trimmed by 1 base and J by 8 bases, 9 bases remained unmatched. The CDR3 contains 15 residues. The germline V gene encodes CDR1 SGHDT and CDR2 YYEEEE. The material was CD4+ or CD8+ T cells sorted from blood, obtained in a trial of the OX40 agonist ivuxolimab. J is TRBJ1-1 and V is TRBV5-6; 9 bases fit TRBD1. The receptor comes from an adult with an advanced solid tumor such as melanoma, head and neck, liver or kidney cancer. The CDR3 DNA follows: TGTGCCAGCAGCTTGTTGTCGAGGACAGGGGTGGAAGCTTTCTTT. It encodes CASSLLSRTGVEAFF. The full variable domain, rest sourced from reference TRBV5-6 and TRBJ1-1, is DAGVTQSPTHLIKTRGQQVTLRCSPKSGHDTVSWYQQALGQGPQFIFQYYEEEERQRGNFPDRFSGHQFPNYSSELNVNALLLGDSALYLCASSLLSRTGVEAFFGQGTRLTVV.